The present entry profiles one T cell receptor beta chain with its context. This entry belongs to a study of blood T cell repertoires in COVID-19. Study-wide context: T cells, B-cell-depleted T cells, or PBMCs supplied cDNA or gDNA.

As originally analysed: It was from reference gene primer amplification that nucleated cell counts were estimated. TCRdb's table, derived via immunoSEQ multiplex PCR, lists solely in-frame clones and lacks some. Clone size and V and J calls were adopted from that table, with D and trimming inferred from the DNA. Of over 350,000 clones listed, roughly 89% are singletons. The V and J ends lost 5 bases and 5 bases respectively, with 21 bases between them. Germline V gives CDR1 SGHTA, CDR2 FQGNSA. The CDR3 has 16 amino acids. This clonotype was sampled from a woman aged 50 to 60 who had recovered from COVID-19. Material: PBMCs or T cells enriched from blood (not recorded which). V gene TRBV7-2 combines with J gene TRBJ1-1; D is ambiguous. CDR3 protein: CASSPTRPRRWTEAFF. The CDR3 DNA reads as TGTGCCAGCAGCCCCACCCGCCCTCGTCGGTGGACTGAAGCTTTCTTT. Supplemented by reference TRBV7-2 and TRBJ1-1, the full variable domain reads GAGVSQSPSNKVTEKGKDVELRCDPISGHTALYWYRQSLGQGLEFLIYFQGNSAPDKSGLPSDRFSAERTGGSVSTLTIQRTQQEDSAVYLCASSPTRPRRWTEAFFGQGTRLTVV.